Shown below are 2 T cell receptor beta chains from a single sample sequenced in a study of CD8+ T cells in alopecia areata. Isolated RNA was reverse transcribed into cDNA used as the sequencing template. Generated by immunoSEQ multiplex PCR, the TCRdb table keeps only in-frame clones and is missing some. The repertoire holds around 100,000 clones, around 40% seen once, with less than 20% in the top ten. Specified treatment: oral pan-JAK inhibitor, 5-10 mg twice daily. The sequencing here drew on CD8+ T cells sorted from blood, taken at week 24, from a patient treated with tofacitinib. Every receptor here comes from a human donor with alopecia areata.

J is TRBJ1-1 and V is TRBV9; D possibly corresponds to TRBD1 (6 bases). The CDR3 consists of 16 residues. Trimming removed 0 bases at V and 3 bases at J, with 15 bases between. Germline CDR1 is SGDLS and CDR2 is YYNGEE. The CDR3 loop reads CASSVAGALGDTEAFF. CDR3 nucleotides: TGTGCCAGCAGCGTAGCGGGGGCCCTAGGGGACACTGAAGCTTTCTTT.

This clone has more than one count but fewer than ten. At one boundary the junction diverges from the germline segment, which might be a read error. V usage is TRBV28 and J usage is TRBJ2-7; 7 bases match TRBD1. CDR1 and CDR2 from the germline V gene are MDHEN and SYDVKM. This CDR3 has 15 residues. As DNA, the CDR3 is TGTGCCAGCAGTCTATGGACAGGATCCTCCTACGAGCAGTACTTC. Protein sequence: CASSLWTGSSYEQYF.